The clone carrying this T cell receptor beta chain was seen only a few times. These data originate in a study of blood T cell repertoires in COVID-19. Looking at the study overall: Samples representing acute and convalescent COVID-19 were sourced from the United States, Italy and Spain. Sample material is recorded as cDNA or gDNA derived from T cells, B-cell-depleted T cells, or PBMCs.

Only in-frame clones appear in the TCRdb table, and some are missing; sequencing was by immunoSEQ multiplex PCR. Altogether 120,000 to 150,000 clones are present, approximately 87% being singletons, with the ten largest covering 3.5% to 5.5%. This receptor was obtained from a woman in her 40s with acute or convalescent COVID-19. The sample consisted of peripheral blood.

The DNA of the CDR3 is TGTGCCAGCAGTTACTCGTCGCCGGGACAGGGGTATGGCTACACCTTC. This codes for CASSYSSPGQGYGYTF. This chain connects TRBV6-6 to TRBJ1-2, with 10 bases fitting TRBD1. V lost 0 bases to trimming and J lost 5 bases; unmatched junction nucleotides: 6. The CDR3 sequence is 16 residues long. CDR1 and CDR2 (germline): MNHNY, SVGAGI (reference sequence).